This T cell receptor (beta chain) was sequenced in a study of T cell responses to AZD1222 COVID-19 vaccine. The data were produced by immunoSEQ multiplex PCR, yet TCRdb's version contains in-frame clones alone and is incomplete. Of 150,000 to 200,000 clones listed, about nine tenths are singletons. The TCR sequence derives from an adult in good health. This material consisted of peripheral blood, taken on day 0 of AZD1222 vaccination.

CDR3 DNA: TGTGCCAGCAGTGAAGCGGGGGGCAGCCCAGATACGCAGTATTTT. Its translation is CASSEAGGSPDTQYF. The rearrangement uses TRBV6-4 and TRBJ2-3; 9 nucleotides agree with TRBD2. Germline V CDR1 and CDR2: MRHNA, SNTAGT. The CDR3 contains 15 residues. Losses at the gene ends were 3 bases for V and 4 bases for J; bases not matched to a gene: 5.